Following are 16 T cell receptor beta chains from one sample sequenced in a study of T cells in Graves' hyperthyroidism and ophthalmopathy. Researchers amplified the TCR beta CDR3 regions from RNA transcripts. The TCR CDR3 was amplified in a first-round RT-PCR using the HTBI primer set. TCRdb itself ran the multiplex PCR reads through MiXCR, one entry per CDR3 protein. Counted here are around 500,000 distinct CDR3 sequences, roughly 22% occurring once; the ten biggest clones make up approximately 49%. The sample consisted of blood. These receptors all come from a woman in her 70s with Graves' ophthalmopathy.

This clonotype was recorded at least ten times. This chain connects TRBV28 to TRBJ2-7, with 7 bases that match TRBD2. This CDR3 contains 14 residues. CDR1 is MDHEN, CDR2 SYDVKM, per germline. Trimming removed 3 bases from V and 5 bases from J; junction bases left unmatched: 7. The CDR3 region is CASSLGGSRNEQYF. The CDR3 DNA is TGTGCCAGCAGTTTGGGCGGGAGTAGGAACGAGCAGTACTTC.

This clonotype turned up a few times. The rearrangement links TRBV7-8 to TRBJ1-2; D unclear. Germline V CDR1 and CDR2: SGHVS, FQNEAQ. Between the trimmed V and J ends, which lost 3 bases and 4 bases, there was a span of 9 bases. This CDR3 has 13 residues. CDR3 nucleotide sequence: TGTGCCAGCAGCTTGGAAGGGTTCTATGGCTACACCTTC. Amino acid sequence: CASSLEGFYGYTF.

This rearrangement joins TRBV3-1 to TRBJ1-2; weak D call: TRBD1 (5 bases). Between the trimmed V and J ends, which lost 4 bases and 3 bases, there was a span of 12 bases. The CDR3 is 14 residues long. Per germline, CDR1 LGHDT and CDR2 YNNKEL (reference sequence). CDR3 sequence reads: CASSPGTGYYGYTF. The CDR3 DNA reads TGTGCCAGCAGCCCTGGGACTGGGTACTATGGCTACACCTTC. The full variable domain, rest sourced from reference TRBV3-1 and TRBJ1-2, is DTAVSQTPKYLVTQMGNDKSIKCEQNLGHDTMYWYKQDSKKFLKIMFSYNNKELIINETVPNRFSPKSPDKAHLNLHINSLELGDSAVYFCASSPGTGYYGYTFGSGTRLTVV.

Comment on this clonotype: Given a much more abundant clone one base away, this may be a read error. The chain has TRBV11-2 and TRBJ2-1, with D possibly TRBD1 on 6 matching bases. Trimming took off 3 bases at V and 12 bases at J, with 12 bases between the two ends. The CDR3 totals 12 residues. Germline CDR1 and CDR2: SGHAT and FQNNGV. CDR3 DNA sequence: TGTGCCAGCAGCTTTGGGGCAGGGGCGCAGTTCTTC. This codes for CASSFGAGAQFF.

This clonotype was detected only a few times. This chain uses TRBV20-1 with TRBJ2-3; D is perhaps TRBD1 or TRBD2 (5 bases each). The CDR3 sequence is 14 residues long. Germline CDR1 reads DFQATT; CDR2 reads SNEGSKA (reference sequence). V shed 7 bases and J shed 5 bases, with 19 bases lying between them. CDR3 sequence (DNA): TGCAGTGGACCGGGACCCCAAACAGGAGATACGCAGTATTTT. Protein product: CSGPGPQTGDTQYF.

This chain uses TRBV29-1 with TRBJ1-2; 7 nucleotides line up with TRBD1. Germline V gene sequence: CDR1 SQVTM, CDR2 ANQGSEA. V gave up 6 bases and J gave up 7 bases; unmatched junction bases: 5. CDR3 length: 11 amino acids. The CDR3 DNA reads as TGCAGCGTCAGGGGGGGCCTTGGCTACACCTTC. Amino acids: CSVRGGLGYTF.

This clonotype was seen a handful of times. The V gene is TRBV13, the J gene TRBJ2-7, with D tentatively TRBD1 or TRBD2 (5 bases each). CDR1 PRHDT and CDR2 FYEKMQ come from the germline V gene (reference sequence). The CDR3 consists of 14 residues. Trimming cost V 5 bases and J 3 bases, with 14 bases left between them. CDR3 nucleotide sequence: TGTGCCAGCAGCCGCCGGGACGGAATCTACGAGCAGTACTTC. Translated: CASSRRDGIYEQYF.

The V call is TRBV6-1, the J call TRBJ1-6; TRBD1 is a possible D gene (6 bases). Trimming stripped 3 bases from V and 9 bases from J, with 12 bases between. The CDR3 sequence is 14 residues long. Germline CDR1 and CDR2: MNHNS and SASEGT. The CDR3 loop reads CASSDKGGGSPLHF. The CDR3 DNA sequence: TGTGCCAGCAGTGATAAGGGAGGGGGTTCACCCCTCCACTTT.

This CDR3 reads CASSLNSATNEKLFF. The CDR3 DNA follows: TGCGCCAGCAGCTTAAACAGTGCAACTAATGAAAAACTGTTTTTT. This rearrangement joins TRBV5-1 to TRBJ1-4, with unresolved D. CDR1 is SGHRS, CDR2 YFSETQ, per germline. Trimming stripped 2 bases from V and 0 bases from J, with 8 bases between. The CDR3 spans 15 residues.

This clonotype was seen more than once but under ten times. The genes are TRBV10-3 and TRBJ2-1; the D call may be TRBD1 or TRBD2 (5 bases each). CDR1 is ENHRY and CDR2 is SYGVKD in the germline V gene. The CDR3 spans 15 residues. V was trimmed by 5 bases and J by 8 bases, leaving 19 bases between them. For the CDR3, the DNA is TGTGCCATCAGTCGCAAGGGACCCGGGATAGATGAGCAGTTCTTC. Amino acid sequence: CAISRKGPGIDEQFF.

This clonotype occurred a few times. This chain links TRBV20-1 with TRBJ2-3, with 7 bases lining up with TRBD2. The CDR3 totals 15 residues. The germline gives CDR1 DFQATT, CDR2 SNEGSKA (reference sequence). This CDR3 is CSGGFAGVGTDTQYF. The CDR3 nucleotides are TGCAGCGGGGGTTTCGCGGGAGTAGGGACAGATACGCAGTATTTT.

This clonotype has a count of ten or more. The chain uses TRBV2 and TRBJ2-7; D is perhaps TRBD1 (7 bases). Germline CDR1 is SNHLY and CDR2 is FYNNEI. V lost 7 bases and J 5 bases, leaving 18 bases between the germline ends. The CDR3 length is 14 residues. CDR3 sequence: CASTRSGGSHEQYF. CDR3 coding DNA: TGTGCCAGCACCCGATCAGGGGGGAGCCACGAGCAGTACTTC.

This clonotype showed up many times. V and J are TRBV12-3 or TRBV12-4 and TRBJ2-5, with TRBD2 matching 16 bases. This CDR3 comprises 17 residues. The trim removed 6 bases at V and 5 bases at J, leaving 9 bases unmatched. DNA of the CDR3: TGTGCCAGCAGCCTAGGGACTAGCGGGAGGGCCGTGGAGACCCAGTACTTC. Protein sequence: CASSLGTSGRAVETQYF.

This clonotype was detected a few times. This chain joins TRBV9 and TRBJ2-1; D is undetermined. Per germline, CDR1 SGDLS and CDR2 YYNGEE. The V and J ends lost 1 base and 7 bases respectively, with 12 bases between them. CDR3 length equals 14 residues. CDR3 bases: TGTGCCAGCAGCGTATGGGAAACCAATAATGAGCAGTTCTTC. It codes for CASSVWETNNEQFF.

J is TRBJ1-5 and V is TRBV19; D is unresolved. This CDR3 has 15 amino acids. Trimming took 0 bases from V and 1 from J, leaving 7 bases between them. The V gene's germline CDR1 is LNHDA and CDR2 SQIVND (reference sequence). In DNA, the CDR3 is TGTGCCAGTAGTATAGAGTCAGGCAGCAATCAGCCCCAGCATTTT. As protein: CASSIESGSNQPQHF. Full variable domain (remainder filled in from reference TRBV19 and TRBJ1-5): DGGITQSPKYLFRKEGQNVTLSCEQNLNHDAMYWYRQDPGQGLRLIYYSQIVNDFQKGDIAEGYSVSREKKESFPLTVTSAQKNPTAFYLCASSIESGSNQPQHFGDGTRLSIL.

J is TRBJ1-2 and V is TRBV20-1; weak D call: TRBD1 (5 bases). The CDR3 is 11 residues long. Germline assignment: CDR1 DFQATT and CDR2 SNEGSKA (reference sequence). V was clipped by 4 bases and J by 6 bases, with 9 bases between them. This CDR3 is CSAISRDGYTF. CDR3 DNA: TGCAGTGCTATTAGCAGGGATGGCTACACCTTC.